This T cell receptor (beta chain) originates from a study of T-cell memory formation after mild COVID-19. Study-level points and caveats: Shrinking CD4+ clones were chiefly CM and EM; CD8+ ones were chiefly EMRA.

Germline V lookup: CDR1 SGHDT, CDR2 YYEEEE. The length of the CDR3 is 15 residues. V lost 4 bases, J lost 4 bases, and 10 bases stayed unmatched. TCRdb re-analysed the 5' RACE reads in MiXCR, keeping a single row per CDR3 protein. The data contain about 320,000 distinct CDR3 sequences, roughly an eighth of them seen just once; the ten biggest clones take up around 23%. This clonotype was detected only a few times. Its antigen is not identified. Sequencing was carried out using PBMCs or a T cell subset sorted from them (not recorded which). The sequence came from a man between 18 and 29 years old who had mild COVID-19 (a few samples of this study predate the infection). Cell type and time point are not known. The rearrangement uses TRBV5-6 and TRBJ1-2; 7 positions agree with TRBD1. The DNA for the CDR3 is TGTGCCAGCAGCCAAAGACGGACAGGAGCCTATGGCTACACCTTC. This sequence encodes CASSQRRTGAYGYTF.